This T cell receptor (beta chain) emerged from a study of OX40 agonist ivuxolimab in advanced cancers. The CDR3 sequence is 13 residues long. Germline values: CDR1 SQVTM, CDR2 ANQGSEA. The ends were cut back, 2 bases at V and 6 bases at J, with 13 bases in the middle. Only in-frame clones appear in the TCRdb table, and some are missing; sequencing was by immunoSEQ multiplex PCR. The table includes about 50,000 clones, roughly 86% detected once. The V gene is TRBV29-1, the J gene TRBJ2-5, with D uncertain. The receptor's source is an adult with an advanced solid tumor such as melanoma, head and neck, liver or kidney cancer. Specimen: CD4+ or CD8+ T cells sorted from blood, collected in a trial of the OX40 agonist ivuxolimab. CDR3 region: CSVETMFMKTQYF. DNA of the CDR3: TGCAGCGTTGAAACCATGTTCATGAAGACCCAGTACTTC.